This T cell receptor beta chain was identified during a study of neurological immune-mediated disorders. Study-wide points: TCR clonal expansion peaked in HTLV-1-associated myelopathy patients and was lowest in multiple sclerosis patients.

TCRdb redid the calling of the 5' RACE reads with MiXCR, one entry per CDR3 protein. The sample contains tens of thousands of distinct CDR3 sequences, about 9.9% of which appear only once. Sorted libraries used some 1 million CD4+ or CD8+ T cells. Many counts were recorded for this clonotype. The antigen is unknown. Germline V gene data show CDR1 as SGHKS and CDR2 as YYEKEE (reference sequence). This CDR3 is 18 amino acids long. V was shortened by 4 bases and J by 3 bases, with 23 bases between the two germline ends. The source material was CD4+ T cells from blood. The chain combines TRBV5-5 with TRBJ1-3; no definite D call. The sequence came from a woman aged 30 to 39 with HTLV-1-associated myelopathy (HAM/TSP). The CDR3 DNA reads TGTGCCAGCAGCGCCGGGGAGGAAAGGAAATCCCGTGGAAACACCATATATTTT. Translating gives CASSAGEERKSRGNTIYF.